The 27 T cell receptor beta chains in this list originate from one sample, sequenced in a study. TCRdb processed the 5' RACE reads anew with MiXCR; each CDR3 protein has one entry. The sample carries about 42,000 distinct CDR3 sequences, approximately 22% recorded once. The sorted Tregs were CD4+CD25+CD127-/low cells. The sequenced sample was Tregs sorted from blood. These receptors were taken from a female donor with breast cancer.

This clonotype has a count of ten or more. The rearrangement joins TRBV20-1 to TRBJ2-7; D gene uncertain. The V end lost 1 base, the J end lost 0 bases, and 10 bases lay between the germline ends. CDR3 length: 14 residues. The germline CDR1 and CDR2 sequences are DFQATT and SNEGSKA (reference sequence). The CDR3 DNA is TGCAGTGCTAGAGCCCCCCTGAGCTCCTACGAGCAGTACTTC. Residues: CSARAPLSSYEQYF.

This sequence joins TRBV7-3 and TRBJ1-6, with D unresolved. CDR3 length: 13 residues. Deletions cut 2 bases from V and 13 bases from J, with 12 bases between. Germline loops: CDR1 SGHTA, CDR2 FQGTGA. Here the CDR3 DNA reads TGTGCCAGCAGCTTAGAACCCGATGGGCCCCTCCACTTT. It encodes CASSLEPDGPLHF.

This clonotype was seen ten or more times. V is TRBV29-1 and J is TRBJ1-2, with D unclear. Germline lookup yields CDR1 SQVTM and CDR2 ANQGSEA. Trimming shortened V by 2 bases and J by 7 bases, and 11 bases separated the two germline ends. This CDR3 region has 12 residues. The CDR3 is CSVEPGRGGYTF. CDR3 sequence (DNA): TGCAGCGTTGAACCCGGGAGAGGTGGCTACACCTTC.

About this clonotype: This may come from a read error, since a much larger clone is one base off. It is likely a read error, because the conserved phenylalanine at the end of the CDR3 is missing. The J gene is TRBJ2-1, the V gene TRBV5-1; 13 bases are a match to TRBD2. This CDR3 has 16 amino acids. The V gene's germline CDR1 is SGHRS and CDR2 YFSETQ. After removal of 2 bases from V and 4 bases from J, the junction contained 3 bases not matched to a gene. Written as DNA, the CDR3 is TGCGCCAGCAGCTTACCGGGACTAGCGGGATACAATGAGCAGTTCCTC. It encodes CASSLPGLAGYNEQFL.

The CDR3, as DNA: TGTGCCAGCTCACAACTTACAGGGGTTGGAGAGACCCAGTACTTC. Encoded protein: CASSQLTGVGETQYF. The chain uses TRBV18 and TRBJ2-5; the match to TRBD1 covers 7 bases. Trimming removed 4 bases from V and 4 bases from J; junction bases left unmatched: 9. CDR1 KGHSH and CDR2 LQKENI come from the germline V gene. The CDR3 has 15 amino acids.

The chain combines TRBV28 with TRBJ2-5; 7 bases align to TRBD1. The V segment lost 7 bases and the J segment 2 bases; nucleotides outside the gene matches: 10. The CDR3 consists of 15 residues. Germline CDR1 MDHEN, CDR2 SYDVKM. The CDR3 spells CASTTSGTAQETQYF. The DNA of the CDR3 is TGTGCCAGCACCACGTCGGGGACAGCGCAAGAGACCCAGTACTTC. The full variable domain, its missing parts supplied by reference TRBV28 and TRBJ2-5, is DVKVTQSSRYLVKRTGEKVFLECVQDMDHENMFWYRQDPGLGLRLIYFSYDVKMKEKGDIPEGYSVSREKKERFSLILESASTNQTSMYLCASTTSGTAQETQYFGPGTRLLVL.

A remark on this clonotype: A much bigger clone sits one base away, suggesting this may be a read error. V is TRBV6-5 and J is TRBJ2-1; a weak D match, TRBD2 (5 bases). Germline loops: CDR1 MNHEY, CDR2 SVGAGI. This CDR3 is 15 amino acids long. Here the CDR3 reads CARSYSVLAGNEQFF. Written as DNA, the CDR3 is TGTGCCAGAAGTTACTCAGTCTTGGCGGGCAATGAGCAGTTCTTC.

This sequence joins TRBV5-1 and TRBJ2-2; D unresolved. In germline, CDR1 is SGHRS, CDR2 YFSETQ. CDR3 length: 14 amino acids. Trimming pared 4 bases from V and 0 bases from J, leaving 7 bases between. The CDR3 sequence is CASSRRPNTGELFF. For the CDR3, the DNA is TGCGCCAGCAGCCGTCGTCCGAACACCGGGGAGCTGTTTTTT.

This clonotype was recorded a few times. The genes are TRBV7-2 and TRBJ2-3; TRBD2 is a possible D gene (6 bases). The V and J ends lost 3 bases and 3 bases respectively, with 13 bases between them. Germline values: CDR1 SGHTA, CDR2 FQGNSA. The CDR3 is 15 amino acids. CDR3 loop: CASSFAGSRTDTQYF. DNA of the CDR3: TGTGCCAGCAGCTTCGCGGGATCAAGGACAGATACGCAGTATTTT.

Concerning this clonotype: Relative to the germline gene, one junction end is altered; a read error may explain this. The chain joins TRBV7-9 to TRBJ2-3; a possible D gene is TRBD2 (5 bases). Germline V CDR1 and CDR2: SEHNR, FQNEAQ (reference sequence). The CDR3 extends over 12 amino acids. Here the CDR3 DNA reads TGTGCCAGCAGCTTCGGCCTAGCCGATCCATTTTTT. Protein sequence: CASSFGLADPFF.

This chain uses TRBV6-5 with TRBJ1-4; D is ambiguous. The V and J ends lost 0 bases and 8 bases respectively, with 10 bases between them. Germline loops: CDR1 MNHEY, CDR2 SVGAGI. There are 14 residues in the CDR3. CDR3 protein: CASSYSAEGEKLFF. In nucleotides, the CDR3 is TGTGCCAGCAGTTACTCCGCGGAAGGCGAAAAACTGTTTTTT.

Worth noting for this clonotype: At one end the junction does not follow the germline gene, possibly because of a read error. The V call is TRBV20-1, the J call TRBJ1-4; TRBD1 might be the D (6 bases). CDR1 is DFQATT, CDR2 SNEGSKA, per germline (reference sequence). The length of the CDR3 is 14 residues. The CDR3 DNA reads as TGCAGTGCTAGAGACTACAGGGTTGGTGAAAGACTGTTTTTT. Translated: CSARDYRVGERLFF.

Many counts were recorded for this clonotype. The rearrangement joins TRBV4-1 to TRBJ2-1; perhaps TRBD2 as D (6 bases). Germline loops: CDR1 MGHRA, CDR2 YSYEKL. The V end lost 0 bases, the J end lost 5 bases, and 14 bases lay between the germline ends. The length of the CDR3 is 16 residues. DNA of the CDR3: TGCGCCAGCAGCCAAGATAGGGCTAGCGCTAACAATGAGCAGTTCTTC. Protein product: CASSQDRASANNEQFF.

This clonotype came up many times. The chain joins TRBV6-1 to TRBJ2-1, with 13 bases identical to TRBD2. Germline V CDR1 and CDR2: MNHNS, SASEGT. J lost 7 bases, V lost 0 bases, and 12 bases had no gene match. The CDR3 has 19 amino acids. CDR3 amino acids: CASSEAGGLAGKRGNEQFF. The CDR3 DNA follows: TGTGCCAGCAGTGAAGCGGGGGGACTAGCGGGAAAGAGGGGTAATGAGCAGTTCTTC.

This chain links TRBV30 with TRBJ1-2, with 9 bases aligning to TRBD1. J lost 2 bases, V lost 2 bases, and 3 bases had no gene match. Per germline, CDR1 GTSNPN and CDR2 SVGIG (reference sequence). The CDR3 loop spans 14 amino acids. The chain's CDR3 is CAWSPGTGNYGYTF. CDR3 bases: TGTGCCTGGAGTCCAGGGACAGGGAACTATGGCTACACCTTC.

This clonotype has at least ten counts. The V call is TRBV6-5, the J call TRBJ2-7; possibly TRBD1 for D (6 bases). With 5 bases removed from V and 4 bases from J, the gap between germline ends came to 18 bases. The CDR3 covers 15 residues. Germline V CDR1 and CDR2: MNHEY, SVGAGI. The CDR3 DNA follows: TGTGCCAGCAGTCCGTCCGGGACACTACGGTACGAGCAGTACTTC. As protein: CASSPSGTLRYEQYF.

Ten or more counts support this clonotype. The chain couples TRBV3-1 to TRBJ2-7, with D tentatively TRBD2 (5 bases). Germline V gives CDR1 LGHDT, CDR2 YNNKEL (reference sequence). CDR3 size: 13 residues. V lost 1 base to trimming and J lost 5 bases, with 9 bases between them. CDR3 DNA sequence: TGTGCCAGCAGCCAAGTACCGGGAAACGAGCAGTACTTC. Encoded protein: CASSQVPGNEQYF.

This clonotype was seen ten or more times. V and J are TRBV15 and TRBJ2-5, with 9 bases fitting TRBD2. Germline trimming cut 5 bases from V and 2 bases from J; bases unmatched to any gene: 9. In germline, CDR1 is LNHNV, CDR2 YYDKDF (reference sequence). There are 16 residues in the CDR3. The CDR3 coding sequence is TGTGCCACCAGCTGGCTTAGCGGGAGTCAACAAGAGACCCAGTACTTC. Translated, it gives CATSWLSGSQQETQYF.

This clonotype was counted many times. This chain joins TRBV28 and TRBJ2-3; a weak D match, TRBD2 (6 bases). The CDR3 totals 14 residues. Germline CDR1 reads MDHEN; CDR2 reads SYDVKM. V shed 4 bases and J shed 5 bases, with 13 bases lying between them. The CDR3 DNA sequence: TGTGCCAGCAGTTGGGGGACCGGGAGAGATACGCAGTATTTT. Amino acid sequence: CASSWGTGRDTQYF.

This clonotype has at least ten counts. The rearrangement joins TRBV6-1 to TRBJ2-7; D remains ambiguous. Trimming pared 1 base from V and 3 bases from J, leaving 13 bases between. The CDR3 loop spans 15 amino acids. CDR1 and CDR2 from the germline V gene are MNHNS and SASEGT. The CDR3 DNA is TGTGCCAGCAGTGAAGGGGCAGAAGGAGTCTACGAGCAGTACTTC. Its translation: CASSEGAEGVYEQYF.

A few counts support this clonotype. CDR3 sequence: CASSRVGGGRYEQYF. DNA for the CDR3: TGTGCCAGCAGTCGGGTGGGAGGGGGCCGATACGAGCAGTACTTC. The chain combines TRBV9 with TRBJ2-7, with D tentatively TRBD1 or TRBD2 (7 bases each). CDR1 is SGDLS, CDR2 YYNGEE, per germline. The V end was cut by 5 bases, the J end by 4 bases, with 19 bases between. The CDR3 consists of 15 residues.

In its sample, this clonotype was seen many times. CDR3 DNA sequence: TGTGCCAGCAGTTATACGGGAGGGAAGAACACCGGGGAGCTGTTTTTT. The encoded protein is CASSYTGGKNTGELFF. This rearrangement joins TRBV6-5 to TRBJ2-2; TRBD2 matches 8 bases. The V gene end was trimmed by 3 bases and the J gene end by 1 base; junction bases not matched to a gene: 4. From germline, CDR1 is MNHEY and CDR2 SVGAGI. CDR3 length: 16 amino acids.

This chain joins TRBV4-2 and TRBJ2-2; maybe TRBD2 (6 bases). Germline assignment: CDR1 LGHNA and CDR2 YNFKEQ. The germline V and J ends were trimmed by 4 bases and 3 bases, with 6 bases remaining between them. The CDR3 contains 13 residues. The CDR3 here is CASSPSDTGELFF. The CDR3 DNA follows: TGTGCCAGCAGCCCTAGCGACACCGGGGAGCTGTTTTTT.

With respect to this clonotype: This may stem from a read error, because a much larger clone lies one nucleotide away. The V gene is TRBV3-1, the J gene TRBJ2-1; possible D gene TRBD1, 6 bases. This CDR3 has 13 amino acids. The germline V gene has CDR1 LGHDT and CDR2 YNNKEL (reference sequence). The V and J ends lost 5 bases and 6 bases respectively, with 11 bases between them. As DNA, the CDR3 is TGTGCCAGCAGCAACAGGGAGTGCAATGAGCAGTTCTTC. This encodes CASSNRECNEQFF.

This clonotype showed up just a few times. A much more abundant neighbour one base away suggests this may be a read error. The chain has TRBV4-1 and TRBJ2-7; the D gene is possibly TRBD2 (5 bases). Trimming pared 0 bases from V and 5 bases from J, leaving 17 bases between. Germline CDR1 MGHRA, CDR2 YSYEKL. The length of the CDR3 is 16 residues. The CDR3 DNA reads TGCGCCAGCAGCCAAGATGGGTGTCTCATGACTAACGAGCAGTACTTC. This codes for CASSQDGCLMTNEQYF.

This clonotype is medium-sized. J is TRBJ1-2 and V is TRBV20-1; TRBD1 might be the D (5 bases). Trimming took 3 bases from V and 0 from J, leaving 14 bases between them. This CDR3 region has 15 residues. Per the germline V gene, CDR1 is DFQATT and CDR2 is SNEGSKA (reference sequence). CDR3 sequence: CSARELGDSNYGYTF. Here the CDR3 DNA reads TGCAGTGCTAGGGAGTTGGGGGATTCTAACTATGGCTACACCTTC.

This clonotype was observed many times. The chain carries TRBV6-2 or TRBV6-3 and TRBJ2-3; 8 bases are shared with TRBD2. The junction had 7 bases not matched to a gene; V was cut back by 2 bases and J by 3 bases. The CDR3 runs 16 residues. Germline V lookup: CDR1 MNHEY, CDR2 SVGEGT. Here the CDR3 reads CASSYRLAGETDTQYF. As DNA, the CDR3 is TGTGCCAGCAGTTACCGGCTAGCGGGTGAAACAGATACGCAGTATTTT.